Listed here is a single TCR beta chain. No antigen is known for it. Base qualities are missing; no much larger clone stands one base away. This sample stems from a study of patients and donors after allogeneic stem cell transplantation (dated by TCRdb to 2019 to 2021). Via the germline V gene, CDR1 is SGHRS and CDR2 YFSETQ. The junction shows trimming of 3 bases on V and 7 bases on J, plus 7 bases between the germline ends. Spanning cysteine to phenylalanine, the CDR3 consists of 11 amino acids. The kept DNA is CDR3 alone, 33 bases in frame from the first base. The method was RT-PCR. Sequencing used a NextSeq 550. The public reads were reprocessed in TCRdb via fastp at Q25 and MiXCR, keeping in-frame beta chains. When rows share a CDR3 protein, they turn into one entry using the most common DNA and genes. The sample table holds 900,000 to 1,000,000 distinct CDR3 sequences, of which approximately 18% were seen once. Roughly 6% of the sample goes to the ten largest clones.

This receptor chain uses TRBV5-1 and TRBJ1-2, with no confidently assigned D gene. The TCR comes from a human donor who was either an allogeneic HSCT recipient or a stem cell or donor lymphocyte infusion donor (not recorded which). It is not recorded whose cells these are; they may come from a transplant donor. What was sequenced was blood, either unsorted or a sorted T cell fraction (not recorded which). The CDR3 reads CASSSGTGYTF. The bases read TGCGCCAGCAGCTCGGGTACTGGCTACACCTTC.